This T cell receptor beta chain was identified during a study of T cell clonality in common variable immunodeficiency. V gave up 0 bases and J gave up 4 bases, with 10 bases separating them. The CDR3 runs 14 residues. Germline V gene data show CDR1 as SGHDT and CDR2 as YYEEEE. Assay: immunoSEQ multiplex PCR; the TCRdb copy retains only in-frame clones and omits some. The sample was found to contain some 42,000 clones, and every one recurs. General observations from the study: In common variable immunodeficiency, TCR beta chains reportedly carried fewer deletions and N-nucleotide insertions. CVID subjects showed higher TCRbeta clonality than healthy controls.

The sample holds many counts of this clone. Its antigen is as yet unknown. The read ends 3 residues before the CDR3 terminus; that terminus is restored from the germline J gene. Patients and controls were mostly of Caucasian heritage. The sequenced material came from peripheral blood mononuclear cells. The chain couples TRBV5-6 to TRBJ2-5; tentatively, D is TRBD1 (5 bases). This receptor was identified in a human donor with common variable immunodeficiency. CDR3 sequence: CASSLADSRETQYF. Incomplete CDR3 DNA: TGTGCCAGCAGCTTGGCCGACAGCAGAGAGACC. Using reference TRBV5-6 and TRBJ2-5 for the parts outside the CDR3, the full variable domain is DAGVTQSPTHLIKTRGQQVTLRCSPKSGHDTVSWYQQALGQGPQFIFQYYEEEERQRGNFPDRFSGHQFPNYSSELNVNALLLGDSALYLCASSLADSRETQYFGPGTRLLVL.